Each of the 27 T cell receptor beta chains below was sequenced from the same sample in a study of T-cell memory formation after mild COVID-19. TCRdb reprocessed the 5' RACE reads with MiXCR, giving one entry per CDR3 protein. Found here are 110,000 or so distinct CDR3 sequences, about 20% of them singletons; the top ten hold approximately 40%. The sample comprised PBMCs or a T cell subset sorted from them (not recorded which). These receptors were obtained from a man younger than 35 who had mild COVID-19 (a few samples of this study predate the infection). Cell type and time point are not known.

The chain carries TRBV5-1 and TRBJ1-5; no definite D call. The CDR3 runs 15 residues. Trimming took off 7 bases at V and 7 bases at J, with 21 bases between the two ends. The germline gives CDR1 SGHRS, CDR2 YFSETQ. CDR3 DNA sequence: TGCGCCAGCTTGGTCCGGGTCCCAGGCGAGCAGCCCCAGCATTTT. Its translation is CASLVRVPGEQPQHF.

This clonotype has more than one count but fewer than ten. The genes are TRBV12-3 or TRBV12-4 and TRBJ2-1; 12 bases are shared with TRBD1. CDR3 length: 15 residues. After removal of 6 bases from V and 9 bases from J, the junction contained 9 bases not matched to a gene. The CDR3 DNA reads TGTGCCAGCAGCCAAGGGACAGGGGGCTTCGGTGAGCAGTTCTTC. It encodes CASSQGTGGFGEQFF.

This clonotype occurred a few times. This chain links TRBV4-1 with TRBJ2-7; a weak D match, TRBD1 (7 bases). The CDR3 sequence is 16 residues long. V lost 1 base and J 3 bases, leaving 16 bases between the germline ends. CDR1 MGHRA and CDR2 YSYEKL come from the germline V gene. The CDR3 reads CASSQAVTGRSYEQYV. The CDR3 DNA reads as TGCGCCAGCAGCCAAGCGGTGACAGGGAGGAGCTACGAGCAGTACGTC.

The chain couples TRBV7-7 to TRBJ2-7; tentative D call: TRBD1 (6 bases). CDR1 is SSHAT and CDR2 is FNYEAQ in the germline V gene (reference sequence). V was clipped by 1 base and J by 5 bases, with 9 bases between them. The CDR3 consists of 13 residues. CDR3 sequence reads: CASSLGNRDEQYF. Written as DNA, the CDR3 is TGTGCCAGCAGCTTAGGGAACAGGGACGAGCAGTACTTC.

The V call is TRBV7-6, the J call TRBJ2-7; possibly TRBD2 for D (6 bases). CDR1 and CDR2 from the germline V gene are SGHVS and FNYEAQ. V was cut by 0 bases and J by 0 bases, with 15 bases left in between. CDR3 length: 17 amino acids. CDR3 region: CASSLAASDVASYEQYF. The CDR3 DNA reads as TGTGCCAGCAGCTTAGCTGCTAGCGACGTCGCCTCCTACGAGCAGTACTTC.

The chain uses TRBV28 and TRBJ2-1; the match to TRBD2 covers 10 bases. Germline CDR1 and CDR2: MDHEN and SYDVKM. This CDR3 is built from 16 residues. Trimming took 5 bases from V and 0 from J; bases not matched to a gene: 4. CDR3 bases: TGTGCCAGCAGTCCACTAGCGGGGATCTCCTACAATGAGCAGTTCTTC. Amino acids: CASSPLAGISYNEQFF.

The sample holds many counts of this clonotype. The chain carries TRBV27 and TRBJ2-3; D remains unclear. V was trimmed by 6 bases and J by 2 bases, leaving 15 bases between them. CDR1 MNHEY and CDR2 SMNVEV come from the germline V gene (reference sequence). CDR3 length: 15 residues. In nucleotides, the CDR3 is TGTGCCAGCAGCCTCCAGTTGGGTTTCACAGATACGCAGTATTTT. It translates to CASSLQLGFTDTQYF.

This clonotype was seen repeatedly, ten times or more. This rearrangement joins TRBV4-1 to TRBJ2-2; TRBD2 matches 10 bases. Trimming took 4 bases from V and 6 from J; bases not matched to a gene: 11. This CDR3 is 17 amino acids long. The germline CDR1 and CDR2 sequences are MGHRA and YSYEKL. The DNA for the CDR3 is TGCGCCAGCAGCCTATCAGGGCGCCTAGCGGGAGCCGGGGAGCTGTTTTTT. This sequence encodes CASSLSGRLAGAGELFF.

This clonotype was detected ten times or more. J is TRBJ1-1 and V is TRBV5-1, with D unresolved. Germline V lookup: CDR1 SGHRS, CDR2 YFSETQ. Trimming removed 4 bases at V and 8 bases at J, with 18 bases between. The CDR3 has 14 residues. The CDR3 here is CASSSENRVIEAFF. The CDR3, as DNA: TGCGCCAGCAGCAGTGAAAACCGGGTTATCGAAGCTTTCTTT.

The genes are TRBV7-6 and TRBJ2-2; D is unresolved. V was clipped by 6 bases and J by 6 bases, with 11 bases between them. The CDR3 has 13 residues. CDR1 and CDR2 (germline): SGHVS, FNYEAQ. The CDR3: CASSRSAAGELFF. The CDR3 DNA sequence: TGTGCCAGCAGTCGCTCCGCGGCCGGGGAGCTGTTTTTT.

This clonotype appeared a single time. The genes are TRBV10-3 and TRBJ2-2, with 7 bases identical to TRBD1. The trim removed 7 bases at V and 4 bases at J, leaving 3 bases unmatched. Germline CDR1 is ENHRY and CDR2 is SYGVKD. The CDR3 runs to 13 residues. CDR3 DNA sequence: TGTGCCATCAAGGGGGCACCCACCGGGGAGCTGTTTTTT. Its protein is CAIKGAPTGELFF.

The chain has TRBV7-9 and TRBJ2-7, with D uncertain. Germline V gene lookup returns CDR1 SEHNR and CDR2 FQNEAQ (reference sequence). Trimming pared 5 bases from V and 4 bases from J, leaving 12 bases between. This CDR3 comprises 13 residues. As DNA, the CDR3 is TGTGCCAGCAGCCCCCCCCTGAGATACGAGCAGTACTTC. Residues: CASSPPLRYEQYF.

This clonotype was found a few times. CDR3 DNA sequence: TGTGCCAGCAGCCAAGATCTGTTCATACAGGGGTCAGAGACCCAGTACTTC. This translates into CASSQDLFIQGSETQYF. The chain has TRBV3-1 and TRBJ2-5, with TRBD1 identical over 7 bases. From germline, CDR1 is LGHDT and CDR2 YNNKEL (reference sequence). V lost 0 bases, J lost 4 bases, and 11 bases stayed unmatched. The length of the CDR3 is 17 residues.

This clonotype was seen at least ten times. For the CDR3, the DNA is TGTGCCAGCAGTTTAATCCCGGGACAGGGGCCGAGCTCCTACGAGCAGTACGTC. As protein: CASSLIPGQGPSSYEQYV. The rearrangement links TRBV12-3 or TRBV12-4 to TRBJ2-7, with 10 nucleotides matching TRBD1. The J segment lost 0 bases and the V segment lost 2 bases, leaving 10 bases of the junction unmatched. The CDR3 contains 18 residues.

The CDR3, as DNA: TGTGCCATCAGTGATCGTGGGGATAAAGAGACCCAGTACTTC. Encoded protein: CAISDRGDKETQYF. The V and J genes are TRBV10-3 and TRBJ2-5; D unclear. V lost 3 bases to trimming and J lost 3 bases, with 11 bases between them. Germline V CDR1 and CDR2: ENHRY, SYGVKD. The CDR3 loop spans 14 amino acids.

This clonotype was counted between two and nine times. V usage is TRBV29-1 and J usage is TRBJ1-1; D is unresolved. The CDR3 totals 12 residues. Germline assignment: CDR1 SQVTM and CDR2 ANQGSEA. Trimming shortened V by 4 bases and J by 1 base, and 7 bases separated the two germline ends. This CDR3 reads CSVVPGNTEAFF. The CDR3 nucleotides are TGCAGCGTTGTTCCCGGGAACACTGAAGCTTTCTTT.

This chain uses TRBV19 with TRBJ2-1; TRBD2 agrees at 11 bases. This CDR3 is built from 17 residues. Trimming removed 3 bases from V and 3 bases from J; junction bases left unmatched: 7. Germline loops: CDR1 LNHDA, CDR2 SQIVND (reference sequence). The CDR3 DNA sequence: TGTGCCAGTAGTATCCCCCCCCTAGCGGGGGGCTACAATGAGCAGTTCTTC. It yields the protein CASSIPPLAGGYNEQFF.

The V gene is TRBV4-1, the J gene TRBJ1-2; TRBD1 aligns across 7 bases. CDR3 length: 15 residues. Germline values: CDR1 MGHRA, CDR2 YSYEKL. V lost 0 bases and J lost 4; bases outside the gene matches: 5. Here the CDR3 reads CASSQEGTEVYGYTF. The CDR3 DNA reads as TGCGCCAGCAGCCAAGAAGGGACAGAGGTCTATGGCTACACCTTC.

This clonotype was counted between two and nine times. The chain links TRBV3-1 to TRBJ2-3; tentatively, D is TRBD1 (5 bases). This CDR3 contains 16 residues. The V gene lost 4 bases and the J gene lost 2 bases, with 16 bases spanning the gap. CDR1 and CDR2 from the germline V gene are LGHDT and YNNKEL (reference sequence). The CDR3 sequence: CASSLSSGINTDTQYF. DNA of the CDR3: TGTGCCAGCAGCCTTTCTTCAGGGATCAACACAGATACGCAGTATTTT.

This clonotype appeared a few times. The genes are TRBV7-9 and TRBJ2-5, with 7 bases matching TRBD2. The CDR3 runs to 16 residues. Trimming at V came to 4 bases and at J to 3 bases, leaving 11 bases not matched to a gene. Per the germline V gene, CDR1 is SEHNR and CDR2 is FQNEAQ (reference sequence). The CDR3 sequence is CASSSPRVGGEETQYF. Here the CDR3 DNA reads TGTGCCAGCAGCTCCCCGAGAGTGGGGGGGGAAGAGACCCAGTACTTC.

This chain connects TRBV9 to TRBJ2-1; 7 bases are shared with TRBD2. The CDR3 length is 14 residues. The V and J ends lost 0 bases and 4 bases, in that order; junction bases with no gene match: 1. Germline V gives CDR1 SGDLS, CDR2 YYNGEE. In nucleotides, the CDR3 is TGTGCCAGCAGCGTAGAGGGAGGGTACAATGAGCAGTTCTTC. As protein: CASSVEGGYNEQFF.

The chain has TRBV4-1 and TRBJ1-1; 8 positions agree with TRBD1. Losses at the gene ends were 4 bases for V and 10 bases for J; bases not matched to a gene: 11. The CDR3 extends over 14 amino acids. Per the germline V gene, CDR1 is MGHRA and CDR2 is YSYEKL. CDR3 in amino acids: CASSPTGTGGRAFF. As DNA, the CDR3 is TGCGCCAGCAGCCCTACGGGGACAGGAGGGAGAGCTTTCTTT.

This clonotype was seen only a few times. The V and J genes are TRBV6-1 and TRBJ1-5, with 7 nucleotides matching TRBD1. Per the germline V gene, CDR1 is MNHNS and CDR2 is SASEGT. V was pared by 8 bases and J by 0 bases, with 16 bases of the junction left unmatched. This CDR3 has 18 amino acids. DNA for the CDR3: TGTGCCAGCGCATTTCTTTCTGCCGGGACAGTTAGCAATCAGCCCCAGCATTTT. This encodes CASAFLSAGTVSNQPQHF.

Written as DNA, the CDR3 is TGTGCCAGCAGCCTAATGAGTGTCCGGGTGGTTACGCAGTATTTT. As protein: CASSLMSVRVVTQYF. The rearrangement links TRBV7-9 to TRBJ2-3; D unresolved. This CDR3 is built from 15 residues. Deletions cut 5 bases from V and 8 bases from J, with 20 bases between. Germline CDR1 SEHNR, CDR2 FQNEAQ (reference sequence).

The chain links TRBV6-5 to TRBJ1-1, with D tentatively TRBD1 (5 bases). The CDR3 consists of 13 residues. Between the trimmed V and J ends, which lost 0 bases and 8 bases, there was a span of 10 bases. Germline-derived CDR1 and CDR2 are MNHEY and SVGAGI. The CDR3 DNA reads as TGTGCCAGCAGTTACTCGAGGGACGGCGAAGCTTTCTTT. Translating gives CASSYSRDGEAFF.

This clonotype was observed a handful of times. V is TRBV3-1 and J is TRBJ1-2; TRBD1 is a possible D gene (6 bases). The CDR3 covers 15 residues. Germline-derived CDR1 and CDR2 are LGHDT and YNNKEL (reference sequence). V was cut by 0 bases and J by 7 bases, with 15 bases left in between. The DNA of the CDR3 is TGTGCCAGCAGCCAAGACGTCTGGGGGCCCGGTGGCTACACCTTC. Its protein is CASSQDVWGPGGYTF.

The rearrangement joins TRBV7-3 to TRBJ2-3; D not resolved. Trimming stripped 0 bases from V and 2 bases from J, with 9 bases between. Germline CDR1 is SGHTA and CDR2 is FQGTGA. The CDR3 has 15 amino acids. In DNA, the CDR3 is TGTGCCAGCAGCTTAACAAGCGCTACCACAGATACGCAGTATTTT. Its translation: CASSLTSATTDTQYF.